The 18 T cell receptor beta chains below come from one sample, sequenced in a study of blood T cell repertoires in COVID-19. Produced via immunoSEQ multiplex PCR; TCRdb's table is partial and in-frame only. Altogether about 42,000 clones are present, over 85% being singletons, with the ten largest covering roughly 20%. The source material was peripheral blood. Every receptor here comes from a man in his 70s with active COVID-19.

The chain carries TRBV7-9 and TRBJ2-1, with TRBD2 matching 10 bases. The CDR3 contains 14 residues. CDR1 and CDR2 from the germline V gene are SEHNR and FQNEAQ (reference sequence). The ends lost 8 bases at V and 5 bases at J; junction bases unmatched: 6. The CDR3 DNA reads TGTGCCAGCCTGGTAGCGGGAGGCCACAATGAGCAGTTCTTC. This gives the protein CASLVAGGHNEQFF.

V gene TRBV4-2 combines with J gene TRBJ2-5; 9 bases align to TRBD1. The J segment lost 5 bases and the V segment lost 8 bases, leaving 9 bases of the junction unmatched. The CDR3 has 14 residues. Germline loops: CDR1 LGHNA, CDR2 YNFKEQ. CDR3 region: CASAPQGAGETQYF. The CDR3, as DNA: TGTGCCAGCGCCCCACAGGGGGCGGGGGAGACCCAGTACTTC.

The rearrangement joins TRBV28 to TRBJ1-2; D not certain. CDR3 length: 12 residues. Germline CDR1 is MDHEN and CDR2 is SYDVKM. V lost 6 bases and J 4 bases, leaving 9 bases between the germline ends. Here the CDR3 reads CASSNSLYGYTF. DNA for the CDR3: TGTGCCAGCAGCAACAGTCTCTATGGCTACACCTTC.

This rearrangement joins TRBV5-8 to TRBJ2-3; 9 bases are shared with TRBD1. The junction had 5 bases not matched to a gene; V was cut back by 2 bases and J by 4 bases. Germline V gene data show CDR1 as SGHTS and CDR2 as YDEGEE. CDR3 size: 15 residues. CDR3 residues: CASSFWDRAADTQYF. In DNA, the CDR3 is TGTGCCAGCAGCTTTTGGGACAGGGCGGCAGATACGCAGTATTTT.

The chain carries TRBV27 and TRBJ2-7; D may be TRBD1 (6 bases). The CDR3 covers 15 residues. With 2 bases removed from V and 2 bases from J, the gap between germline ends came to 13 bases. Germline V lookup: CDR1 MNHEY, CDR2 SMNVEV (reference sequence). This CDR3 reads CASSLGGTGPYEQYF. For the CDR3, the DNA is TGTGCCAGCAGTTTAGGGGGCACAGGGCCCTACGAGCAGTACTTC.

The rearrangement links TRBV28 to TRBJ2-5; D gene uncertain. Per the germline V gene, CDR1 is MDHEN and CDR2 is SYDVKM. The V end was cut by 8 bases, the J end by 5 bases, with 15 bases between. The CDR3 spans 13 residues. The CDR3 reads CASLRQAAETQYF. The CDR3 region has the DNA TGTGCCAGCCTTCGGCAGGCTGCGGAGACCCAGTACTTC.

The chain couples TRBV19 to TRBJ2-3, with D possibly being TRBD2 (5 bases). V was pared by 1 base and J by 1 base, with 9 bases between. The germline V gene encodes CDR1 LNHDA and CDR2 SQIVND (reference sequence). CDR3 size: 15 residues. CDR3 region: CASSIGQRRTDTQYF. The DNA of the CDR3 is TGTGCCAGTAGTATAGGTCAGCGGCGCACAGATACGCAGTATTTT.

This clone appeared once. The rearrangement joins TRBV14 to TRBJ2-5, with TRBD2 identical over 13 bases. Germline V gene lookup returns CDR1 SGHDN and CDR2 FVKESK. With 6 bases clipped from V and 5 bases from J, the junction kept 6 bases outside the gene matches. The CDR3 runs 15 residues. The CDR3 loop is CASSFGLAGVETQYF. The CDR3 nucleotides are TGTGCCAGCAGTTTCGGACTAGCGGGAGTGGAGACCCAGTACTTC. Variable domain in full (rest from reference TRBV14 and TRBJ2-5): EAGVTQFPSHSVIEKGQTVTLRCDPISGHDNLYWYRRVMGKEIKFLLHFVKESKQDESGMPNNRFLAERTGGTYSTLKVQPAELEDSGVYFCASSFGLAGVETQYFGPGTRLLVL.

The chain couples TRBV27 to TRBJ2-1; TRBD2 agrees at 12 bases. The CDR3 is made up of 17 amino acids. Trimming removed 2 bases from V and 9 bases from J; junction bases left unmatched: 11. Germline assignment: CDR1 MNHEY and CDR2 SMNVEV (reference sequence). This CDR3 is CASSLPGLAGTTGEQFF. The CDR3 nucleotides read TGTGCCAGCAGTTTACCCGGACTAGCGGGGACGACGGGTGAGCAGTTCTTC.

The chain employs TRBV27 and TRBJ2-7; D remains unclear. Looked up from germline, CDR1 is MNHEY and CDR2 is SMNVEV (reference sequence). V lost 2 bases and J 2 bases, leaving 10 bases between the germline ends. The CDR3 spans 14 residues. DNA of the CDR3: TGTGCCAGCAGTTTACAGCGCCTTGCCTACGAGCAGTACTTC. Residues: CASSLQRLAYEQYF.

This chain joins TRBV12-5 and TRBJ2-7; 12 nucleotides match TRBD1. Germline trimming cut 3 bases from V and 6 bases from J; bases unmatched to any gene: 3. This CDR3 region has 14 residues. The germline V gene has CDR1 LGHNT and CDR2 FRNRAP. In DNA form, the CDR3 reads TGTGCTAGTGGTTTCCGGGACAGGGGGCGCGAGCAGTACTTC. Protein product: CASGFRDRGREQYF.

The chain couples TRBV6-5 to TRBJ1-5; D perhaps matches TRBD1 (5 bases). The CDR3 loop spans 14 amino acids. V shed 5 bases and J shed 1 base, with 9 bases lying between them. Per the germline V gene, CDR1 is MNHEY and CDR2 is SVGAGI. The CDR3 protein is CASSNHRSNQPQHF. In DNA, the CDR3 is TGTGCCAGCAGTAACCACAGGAGCAATCAGCCCCAGCATTTT.

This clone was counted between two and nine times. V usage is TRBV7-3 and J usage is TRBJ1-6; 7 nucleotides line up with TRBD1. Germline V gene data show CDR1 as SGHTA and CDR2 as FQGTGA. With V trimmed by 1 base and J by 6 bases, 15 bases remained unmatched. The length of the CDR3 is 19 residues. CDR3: CASSLMGQGEGGSNSPLHF. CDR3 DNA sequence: TGTGCCAGCAGCTTAATGGGCCAGGGGGAAGGAGGAAGTAATTCACCCCTCCACTTT.

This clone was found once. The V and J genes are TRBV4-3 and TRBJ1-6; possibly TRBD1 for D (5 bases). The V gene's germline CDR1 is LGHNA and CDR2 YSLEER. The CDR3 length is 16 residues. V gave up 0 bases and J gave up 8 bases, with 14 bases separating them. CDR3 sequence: CASSQDHSQGYSPLHF. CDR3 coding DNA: TGCGCCAGCAGCCAAGACCATAGCCAGGGATATTCACCCCTCCACTTT.

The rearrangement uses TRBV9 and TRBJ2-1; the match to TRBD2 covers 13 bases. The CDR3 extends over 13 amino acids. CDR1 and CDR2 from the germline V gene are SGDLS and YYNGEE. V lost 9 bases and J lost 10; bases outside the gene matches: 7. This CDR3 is CATGTSGVGEQFF. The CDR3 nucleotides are TGTGCCACCGGGACTAGCGGGGTGGGGGAGCAGTTCTTC.

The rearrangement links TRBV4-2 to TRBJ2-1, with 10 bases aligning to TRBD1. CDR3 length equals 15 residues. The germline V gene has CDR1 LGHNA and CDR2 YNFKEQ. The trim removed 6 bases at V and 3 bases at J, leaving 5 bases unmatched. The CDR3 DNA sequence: TGTGCCAGCAGGGACCGGGACAGGGGCTACAATGAGCAGTTCTTC. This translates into CASRDRDRGYNEQFF.

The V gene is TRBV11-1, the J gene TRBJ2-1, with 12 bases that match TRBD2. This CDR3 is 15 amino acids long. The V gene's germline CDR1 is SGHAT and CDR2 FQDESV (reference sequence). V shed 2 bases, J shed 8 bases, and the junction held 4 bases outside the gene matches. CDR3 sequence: CASSLRLAGVHEQFF. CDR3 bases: TGTGCCAGCAGCTTAAGACTAGCGGGAGTACATGAGCAGTTCTTC.

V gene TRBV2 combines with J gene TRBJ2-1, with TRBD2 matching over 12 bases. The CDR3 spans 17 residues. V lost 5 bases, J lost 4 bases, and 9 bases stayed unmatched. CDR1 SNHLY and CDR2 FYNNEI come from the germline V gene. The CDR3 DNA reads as TGTGCCAGCAGTCTCCAGAGACTAGCGGGGGAGTACAATGAGCAGTTCTTC. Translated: CASSLQRLAGEYNEQFF.